The following is a T cell receptor (beta chain) sequence with its context. What it binds is not known. V shed 1 base, J shed 4 bases, and the junction held 3 bases outside the gene matches. The germline V gene encodes CDR1 SGHVS and CDR2 FNYEAQ. The CDR3 totals 16 residues. The data derive from a study of T cell responses to AZD1222 COVID-19 vaccine. Study results and caveats: Donor demographics were predominantly white British with a female majority; clonal diversity may be underestimated. Once two AZD1222 doses were given, Spike-specific TCR breadth and depth went up.

TCRdb's copy holds only in-frame clones and misses some; the assay was immunoSEQ multiplex PCR. The sample yields roughly 110,000 clones, almost 90% seen once. The source is an adult in good health. The material sequenced was peripheral blood, taken on day 0 of AZD1222 vaccination. The chain combines TRBV7-6 with TRBJ2-2, with 10 bases identical to TRBD1. The chain's CDR3 is CASSLGGQGITGELFF. The CDR3 DNA reads as TGTGCCAGCAGCTTAGGGGGACAGGGGATCACCGGGGAGCTGTTTTTT.